This passage covers 23 T cell receptor beta chains from one sample sequenced in a study of cytomegalovirus exposure and HLA in healthy donors. Primers included in the PCR were 60 Vbeta and 13 Jbeta primers. TCRdb's copy holds only in-frame clones and misses some; the assay was immunoSEQ multiplex PCR. The sample includes about 170,000 clones, almost 85% of them seen just once. The sequencing input was PBMCs. All receptors derive from a boy between 2 and 10 years old in good health and CMV-seronegative.

This rearrangement joins TRBV11-2 to TRBJ2-7, with D possibly matching TRBD2 (6 bases). The V end was cut by 1 base, the J end by 3 bases, with 13 bases between. From germline, CDR1 is SGHAT and CDR2 FQNNGV. The CDR3 spans 15 residues. The CDR3 DNA sequence: TGTGCCAGCAGCTTAGTTACGGGAGCGGGCTACGAGCAGTACTTC. Its protein is CASSLVTGAGYEQYF.

This clone was recorded only once. The chain recombines TRBV28 with TRBJ1-5, with TRBD1 matching over 7 bases. Unmatched junction bases numbered 8, after V lost 5 bases and J lost 4 bases. This CDR3 comprises 15 residues. CDR1 and CDR2 from the germline V gene are MDHEN and SYDVKM. CDR3 loop: CASSTRQGLNQPQHF. CDR3 in DNA: TGTGCCAGCAGTACTCGACAGGGTTTAAATCAGCCCCAGCATTTT.

This chain connects TRBV6-6 to TRBJ2-3; D remains unclear. This CDR3 has 14 residues. Germline V lookup: CDR1 MNHNY, CDR2 SVGAGI (reference sequence). V shed 0 bases and J shed 2 bases, with 6 bases lying between them. CDR3 DNA: TGTGCCAGCAGTTACTCGACACCCACAGATACGCAGTATTTT. This codes for CASSYSTPTDTQYF.

The chain carries TRBV5-6 and TRBJ2-5; 7 nucleotides line up with TRBD1. The germline V gene encodes CDR1 SGHDT and CDR2 YYEEEE. The J segment lost 1 base and the V segment lost 3 bases, leaving 9 bases of the junction unmatched. The CDR3 sequence is 16 residues long. In DNA form, the CDR3 reads TGTGCCAGCAGCTGGGGGACAGCCCCGTCCCAAGAGACCCAGTACTTC. Translated: CASSWGTAPSQETQYF. Based on the CDR3 plus reference TRBV5-6 and TRBJ2-5, the full variable domain is DAGVTQSPTHLIKTRGQQVTLRCSPKSGHDTVSWYQQALGQGPQFIFQYYEEEERQRGNFPDRFSGHQFPNYSSELNVNALLLGDSALYLCASSWGTAPSQETQYFGPGTRLLVL.

The genes are TRBV5-8 and TRBJ2-7; 7 bases map to TRBD1. The CDR3 loop spans 17 amino acids. CDR1 is SGHTS, CDR2 YDEGEE, per germline. V dropped 2 bases and J dropped 3; count of bases not matched to a gene: 14. In DNA form, the CDR3 reads TGTGCCAGCAGCTTCGAGACAGGGCGAAAGGTATTCTACGAGCAGTACTTC. It codes for CASSFETGRKVFYEQYF. Drawing the rest from reference TRBV5-8 and TRBJ2-7, the complete variable domain is EAGVTQSPTHLIKTRGQQATLRCSPISGHTSVYWYQQALGLGLQFLLWYDEGEERNRGNFPPRFSGRQFPNYSSELNVNALELEDSALYLCASSFETGRKVFYEQYFGPGTRLTVT.

The chain is built from TRBV5-4 and TRBJ2-1; 8 bases are a match to TRBD2. Trimming took 0 bases from V and 8 from J; bases not matched to a gene: 10. Germline CDR1 reads SGHNT; CDR2 reads YYREEE (reference sequence). There are 16 residues in the CDR3. In nucleotides, the CDR3 is TGTGCCAGCAGCTTGGACCCGAGCGGGAGTGTCGATGAGCAGTTCTTC. Protein sequence: CASSLDPSGSVDEQFF.

The rearrangement joins TRBV7-9 to TRBJ2-2; D gene uncertain. The CDR3 is 15 amino acids. Between the trimmed V and J ends, which lost 3 bases and 7 bases, there was a span of 15 bases. The germline V gene encodes CDR1 SEHNR and CDR2 FQNEAQ (reference sequence). The CDR3 coding sequence is TGTGCCAGCAGCTTTAAACTCCCCCGGGTCGGGGAGCTGTTTTTT. Translating gives CASSFKLPRVGELFF.

CDR3 in DNA: TGTGCCAGCAGCCATGGTAGCGGGCACCAGCCCCAGCATTTT. As protein: CASSHGSGHQPQHF. J is TRBJ1-5 and V is TRBV7-8; D gene ambiguous. The germline V gene encodes CDR1 SGHVS and CDR2 FQNEAQ. The V end was cut by 5 bases, the J end by 7 bases, with 15 bases between. The CDR3 extends over 14 amino acids. Drawing the rest from reference TRBV7-8 and TRBJ1-5, the complete variable domain is GAGVSQSPRYKVAKRGQDVALRCDPISGHVSLFWYQQALGQGPEFLTYFQNEAQLDKSGLPSDRFFAERPEGSVSTLKIQRTQQEDSAVYLCASSHGSGHQPQHFGDGTRLSIL.

This clone was seen once. DNA for the CDR3: TGTGCCAGCAGTTTAAGCGGGGGACCCTACAATGAGCAGTTCTTC. It is translated as CASSLSGGPYNEQFF. The V gene is TRBV27, the J gene TRBJ2-1; 8 bases align to TRBD2. Germline V gene sequence: CDR1 MNHEY, CDR2 SMNVEV (reference sequence). CDR3 length equals 15 residues. The trim removed 2 bases at V and 2 bases at J, leaving 2 bases unmatched.

This chain uses TRBV7-9 with TRBJ2-5; a weak D match, TRBD1 (5 bases). The CDR3 extends over 14 amino acids. Trimming took 3 bases from V and 1 from J, leaving 9 bases between them. The germline V gene encodes CDR1 SEHNR and CDR2 FQNEAQ (reference sequence). CDR3 region: CASSFEGVQETQYF. The CDR3 bases are TGTGCCAGCAGCTTTGAAGGGGTCCAAGAGACCCAGTACTTC.

The chain uses TRBV19 and TRBJ2-2, with 8 bases lining up with TRBD2. Germline lookup yields CDR1 LNHDA and CDR2 SQIVND (reference sequence). V lost 4 bases to trimming and J lost 4 bases; unmatched junction nucleotides: 8. CDR3 size: 16 residues. CDR3 in DNA: TGTGCCAGTAGTAACCCGGGAGGGCCAGGCACCGGGGAGCTGTTTTTT. Protein: CASSNPGGPGTGELFF.

This rearrangement joins TRBV7-8 to TRBJ2-1; D gene unclear. CDR3 size: 16 residues. Germline CDR1 is SGHVS and CDR2 is FQNEAQ. V was clipped by 5 bases and J by 14 bases, with 28 bases between them. The CDR3 DNA is TGTGCCAGCAGCGCCCAAAGAGTTATAAACCTACAGTATAAGTTCTTC. Translation gives CASSAQRVINLQYKFF.

This clone was picked up a small number of times. The CDR3, as DNA: TGTGCCAGCAGCCGGGGACAGGGAGTCGGCTACACCTTC. Its translation is CASSRGQGVGYTF. The V gene is TRBV28, the J gene TRBJ1-2, with TRBD1 identical over 9 bases. The CDR3 contains 13 residues. CDR1 and CDR2 from the germline V gene are MDHEN and SYDVKM. V was clipped by 6 bases and J by 8 bases; unmatched bases: 7.

This sequence joins TRBV11-2 and TRBJ1-4, with a weak D call TRBD1 (5 bases). Germline lookup yields CDR1 SGHAT and CDR2 FQNNGV. Trimming took 1 base from V and 8 from J, leaving 14 bases between them. CDR3 length: 15 amino acids. As DNA, the CDR3 is TGTGCCAGCAGCTTAGGACAGCCAAAAGGAGAAAAACTGTTTTTT. Translating gives CASSLGQPKGEKLFF.

In regard to this clone: Other DNA sequences in this specimen translate into the identical CDR3. The chain recombines TRBV19 with TRBJ2-2; a possible D gene is TRBD1 (7 bases). This CDR3 has 15 residues. Germline V gene lookup returns CDR1 LNHDA and CDR2 SQIVND (reference sequence). The V and J ends lost 5 bases and 2 bases respectively, with 12 bases between them. The CDR3 sequence: CASSGGTANTGELFF. Here the CDR3 DNA reads TGTGCCAGTAGTGGCGGGACAGCTAACACCGGGGAGCTGTTTTTT.

The CDR3 DNA reads as TGTGCCAGCAGCTTAGTTGCGGGAGGCGTGGTTGGGGGCACAGATACGCAGTATTTT. Translating gives CASSLVAGGVVGGTDTQYF. The rearrangement joins TRBV7-2 to TRBJ2-3, with 8 positions matching TRBD2. Germline V gives CDR1 SGHTA, CDR2 FQGNSA. This CDR3 has 19 amino acids. With 1 base clipped from V and 1 base from J, the junction kept 13 bases outside the gene matches.

This chain links TRBV10-3 with TRBJ1-5; D is uncertain. CDR1 is ENHRY and CDR2 is SYGVKD in the germline V gene. Trimming cost V 6 bases and J 3 bases, with 9 bases left between them. The CDR3 has 13 residues. CDR3: CAIRQVANQPQHF. For the CDR3, the DNA is TGTGCCATCAGGCAGGTCGCCAATCAGCCCCAGCATTTT.

The J gene is TRBJ2-1, the V gene TRBV5-1, with 10 nucleotides matching TRBD1. The CDR3 totals 14 residues. V was pared by 4 bases and J by 7 bases, with 5 bases of the junction left unmatched. Germline-derived CDR1 and CDR2 are SGHRS and YFSETQ. The CDR3 here is CASSRQGADNEQFF. CDR3 DNA: TGCGCCAGCAGCCGACAGGGGGCGGATAATGAGCAGTTCTTC.

The chain links TRBV6-5 to TRBJ2-1; 8 positions match TRBD2. With 6 bases clipped from V and 8 bases from J, the junction kept 9 bases outside the gene matches. Germline V CDR1 and CDR2: MNHEY, SVGAGI. This CDR3 contains 14 residues. CDR3 in DNA: TGTGCCAGCAGCCTGGGACTAGTAGGCGATGAGCAGTTCTTC. Its translation is CASSLGLVGDEQFF.

The chain couples TRBV27 to TRBJ1-1, with TRBD1 matching 9 bases. Looked up from germline, CDR1 is MNHEY and CDR2 is SMNVEV (reference sequence). V dropped 2 bases and J dropped 12; count of bases not matched to a gene: 13. This CDR3 contains 15 residues. The CDR3 nucleotides read TGTGCCAGCAGTTTAGCGGGTCGGACAGGGGATTTTCCTTTCTTT. Its translation: CASSLAGRTGDFPFF.

CDR3 region: CASSLVQGRNTIYF. CDR3 in DNA: TGTGCCAGCAGTTTAGTTCAGGGGCGAAACACCATATATTTT. V gene TRBV28 combines with J gene TRBJ1-3; tentatively, D is TRBD1 (6 bases). The CDR3 length is 14 residues. Germline lookup yields CDR1 MDHEN and CDR2 SYDVKM. V was cut by 2 bases and J by 5 bases, with 10 bases left in between. The variable domain in full, with the rest retrieved from reference TRBV28 and TRBJ1-3, is DVKVTQSSRYLVKRTGEKVFLECVQDMDHENMFWYRQDPGLGLRLIYFSYDVKMKEKGDIPEGYSVSREKKERFSLILESASTNQTSMYLCASSLVQGRNTIYFGEGSWLTVV.

This clone was seen only once. The gene calls are TRBV18 and TRBJ1-1; TRBD1 might be the D (5 bases). The CDR3 is 14 residues long. Between the trimmed V and J ends, which lost 2 bases and 5 bases, there was a span of 12 bases. The V gene's germline CDR1 is KGHSH and CDR2 LQKENI. The CDR3 here is CASSPIREGTEAFF. CDR3 coding DNA: TGTGCCAGCTCACCAATCAGGGAGGGAACTGAAGCTTTCTTT. Drawing the rest from reference TRBV18 and TRBJ1-1, the complete variable domain is NAGVMQNPRHLVRRRGQEARLRCSPMKGHSHVYWYRQLPEEGLKFMVYLQKENIIDESGMPKERFSAEFPKEGPSILRIQQVVRGDSAAYFCASSPIREGTEAFFGQGTRLTVV.

V usage is TRBV4-1 and J usage is TRBJ1-1, with 9 bases matching TRBD1. Germline assignment: CDR1 MGHRA and CDR2 YSYEKL. V lost 0 bases and J lost 10; bases outside the gene matches: 6. The length of the CDR3 is 14 residues. CDR3 in DNA: TGCGCCAGCAGCCAAGAGGGACAGGGAATAAGAGCTTTCTTT. It translates to CASSQEGQGIRAFF.